The 29 T cell receptor beta chains below all came from one sample that was sequenced in a study of OX40 agonist ivuxolimab in advanced cancers. Data came from immunoSEQ multiplex PCR; TCRdb stores just in-frame clones and leaves some out. In the table there are roughly 60,000 clones, 80% to 90% of which are singletons. The source was CD4+ or CD8+ T cells sorted from blood, collected in a trial of the OX40 agonist ivuxolimab. The receptors come from an adult with an advanced solid tumor such as melanoma, head and neck, liver or kidney cancer.

This chain links TRBV30 with TRBJ2-2; the match to TRBD1 covers 8 bases. Germline V gene data show CDR1 as GTSNPN and CDR2 as SVGIG (reference sequence). This CDR3 region has 12 residues. V lost 2 bases, J lost 15 bases, and 8 bases stayed unmatched. The CDR3 bases are TGTGCCTGGAGTCCGACAGGGGTTGGGGTGTTTTTT. This sequence encodes CAWSPTGVGVFF.

The chain carries TRBV27 and TRBJ2-7; D is unresolved. CDR1 and CDR2 from the germline V gene are MNHEY and SMNVEV (reference sequence). The CDR3 is 12 residues long. Trimming left V 5 bases short and J 5 bases short, with 10 bases between. The CDR3 here is CASSLTSHEQYF. DNA of the CDR3: TGTGCCAGCAGTCTGACCTCACACGAGCAGTACTTC.

The chain recombines TRBV7-9 with TRBJ2-7, with TRBD2 identical over 7 bases. Germline trimming cut 4 bases from V and 2 bases from J; bases unmatched to any gene: 5. This CDR3 has 14 amino acids. Germline V CDR1 and CDR2: SEHNR, FQNEAQ (reference sequence). The CDR3 DNA follows: TGTGCCAGCAGCTCGGGACTACAGACCTACGAGCAGTACTTC. It translates to CASSSGLQTYEQYF.

The chain carries TRBV7-9 and TRBJ2-1; TRBD2 matches at 7 bases. Germline-derived CDR1 and CDR2 are SEHNR and FQNEAQ (reference sequence). J lost 7 bases, V lost 1 base, and 10 bases had no gene match. The CDR3 has 16 residues. CDR3 nucleotides: TGTGCCAGCAGCTTAGTGGGGAGGGAGGGTACAAATGAGCAGTTCTTC. This gives the protein CASSLVGREGTNEQFF.

The chain employs TRBV18 and TRBJ2-2, with D possibly matching TRBD2 (6 bases). Deletions cut 4 bases from V and 0 bases from J, with 18 bases between. The V gene's germline CDR1 is KGHSH and CDR2 LQKENI. The CDR3 has 18 amino acids. CDR3 protein: CASSRGGGSLANTGELFF. CDR3 sequence (DNA): TGTGCCAGCTCACGGGGAGGAGGATCACTCGCGAACACCGGGGAGCTGTTTTTT.

This rearrangement joins TRBV27 to TRBJ2-7, with D perhaps matching TRBD1 (6 bases). V lost 3 bases, J lost 6 bases, and 12 bases lay in between. The CDR3 is 13 amino acids. Germline V gene data show CDR1 as MNHEY and CDR2 as SMNVEV (reference sequence). CDR3 in amino acids: CASSLNRVREQYF. Here the CDR3 DNA reads TGTGCCAGCAGTTTGAACAGGGTTCGCGAGCAGTACTTC.

The chain is built from TRBV5-1 and TRBJ2-1; 7 bases line up with TRBD2. The germline gives CDR1 SGHRS, CDR2 YFSETQ. The CDR3 runs 16 residues. The V segment lost 4 bases and the J segment 2 bases; nucleotides outside the gene matches: 9. The CDR3 sequence: CASSTPSSGPYNEQFF. The DNA for the CDR3 is TGCGCCAGCAGCACCCCATCTAGCGGACCCTACAATGAGCAGTTCTTC. Full variable domain (outside the CDR3, taken from reference TRBV5-1 and TRBJ2-1): KAGVTQTPRYLIKTRGQQVTLSCSPISGHRSVSWYQQTPGQGLQFLFEYFSETQRNKGNFPGRFSGRQFSNSRSEMNVSTLELGDSALYLCASSTPSSGPYNEQFFGPGTRLTVL.

The rearrangement links TRBV7-9 to TRBJ1-2, with 7 bases aligning to TRBD1. CDR3 size: 14 residues. The V gene's germline CDR1 is SEHNR and CDR2 FQNEAQ (reference sequence). The junction had 10 bases not matched to a gene; V was cut back by 1 base and J by 11 bases. Written as DNA, the CDR3 is TGTGCCAGCAGCTTAGGACGAGGGGGCGGCGGTTACACCTTC. This codes for CASSLGRGGGGYTF.

This clone appeared a few times. The V and J genes are TRBV7-9 and TRBJ2-1; D gene unclear. The CDR3 is 13 residues long. The germline V gene has CDR1 SEHNR and CDR2 FQNEAQ (reference sequence). V was pared by 5 bases and J by 8 bases, with 13 bases between. CDR3 nucleotide sequence: TGTGCCAGCAGCCACCCGGTGTTCGATGAGCAGTTCTTC. It encodes CASSHPVFDEQFF. Combining the CDR3 with reference TRBV7-9 and TRBJ2-1 gives the whole variable domain DTGVSQNPRHKITKRGQNVTFRCDPISEHNRLYWYRQTLGQGPEFLTYFQNEAQLEKSRLLSDRFSAERPKGSFSTLEIQRTEQGDSAMYLCASSHPVFDEQFFGPGTRLTVL.

A single count supports this clone. The chain couples TRBV28 to TRBJ2-7; tentative D call: TRBD2 (6 bases). There are 11 residues in the CDR3. Per the germline V gene, CDR1 is MDHEN and CDR2 is SYDVKM. The ends were cut back, 6 bases at V and 10 bases at J, with 13 bases in the middle. The CDR3 region has the DNA TGTGCCAGCAGACTGGGACTCGCCCAGTACTTC. It codes for CASRLGLAQYF.

The chain employs TRBV10-2 and TRBJ2-7; the D gene is possibly TRBD2 (5 bases). The germline CDR1 and CDR2 sequences are WSHSY and SAAADI. The V gene lost 3 bases and the J gene lost 3 bases, with 6 bases spanning the gap. This CDR3 has 12 residues. DNA for the CDR3: TGCGCCAGCAGTGATCGGGGCTACGAGCAGTACTTC. Protein sequence: CASSDRGYEQYF.

This chain connects TRBV4-1 to TRBJ1-2; D not certain. Germline CDR1 reads MGHRA; CDR2 reads YSYEKL. The CDR3 consists of 14 residues. Trimming left V 0 bases short and J 2 bases short, with 7 bases between. CDR3 residues: CASSQDMSNYGYTF. The CDR3 DNA sequence: TGCGCCAGCAGCCAAGATATGTCGAACTATGGCTACACCTTC.

This chain joins TRBV27 and TRBJ2-7; the D gene could be TRBD1 or TRBD2 (5 bases each). CDR1 and CDR2 (germline): MNHEY, SMNVEV (reference sequence). CDR3 size: 17 residues. V lost 0 bases, J lost 2 bases, and 17 bases lay in between. The CDR3, as DNA: TGTGCCAGCAGTTTATCTCCCGGGACGTACGCTACCTACGAGCAGTACTTC. Its translation is CASSLSPGTYATYEQYF.

The chain recombines TRBV4-1 with TRBJ2-5; 9 bases map to TRBD1. Germline V CDR1 and CDR2: MGHRA, YSYEKL. V dropped 1 base and J dropped 4; count of bases not matched to a gene: 7. The CDR3 contains 16 residues. The CDR3 region has the DNA TGCGCCAGCAGCCAAGTTGAGTGGGGACAGGGAGAGACCCAGTACTTC. Translation: CASSQVEWGQGETQYF.

This rearrangement joins TRBV4-2 to TRBJ1-6; D is undetermined. Trimming left V 6 bases short and J 8 bases short, with 14 bases between. The germline gives CDR1 LGHNA, CDR2 YNFKEQ. This CDR3 is 14 amino acids long. The CDR3 DNA is TGTGCCAGCAGGGAAGGGATAGGTGATTCACCCCTCCACTTT. It specifies CASREGIGDSPLHF.

The V and J genes are TRBV7-6 and TRBJ1-6, with D tentatively TRBD1 (5 bases). The CDR3 is 16 amino acids. Germline V gives CDR1 SGHVS, CDR2 FNYEAQ. Trimming cost V 5 bases and J 8 bases, with 19 bases left between them. CDR3 DNA: TGTGCCAGCAGCCTCGGACCCCAACCGGGGGATTCACCCCTCCACTTT. Encoded protein: CASSLGPQPGDSPLHF.

As DNA, the CDR3 is TGTGCCAGCAGTTTATCGACAGCACTGAACACTGAAGCTTTCTTT. This codes for CASSLSTALNTEAFF. This chain connects TRBV27 to TRBJ1-1, with a tentative D call TRBD1 (5 bases). This CDR3 comprises 15 residues. From germline, CDR1 is MNHEY and CDR2 SMNVEV (reference sequence). Trimming cost V 0 bases and J 0 bases, with 8 bases left between them.

The chain has TRBV19 and TRBJ2-1; D gene unclear. Looked up from germline, CDR1 is LNHDA and CDR2 is SQIVND (reference sequence). This CDR3 is 13 amino acids long. Trimming left V 1 base short and J 7 bases short, with 8 bases between. CDR3 loop: CASSIAGRNEQFF. The DNA of the CDR3 is TGTGCCAGTAGTATAGCCGGAAGAAATGAGCAGTTCTTC.

V usage is TRBV2 and J usage is TRBJ1-1, with TRBD1 as a possible D gene (5 bases). Trimming cost V 4 bases and J 11 bases, with 8 bases left between them. This CDR3 comprises 10 residues. Germline V gene data show CDR1 as SNHLY and CDR2 as FYNNEI. The CDR3 coding sequence is TGTGCCAGCAGTGGCCACAGGGCTTTCTTT. It translates to CASSGHRAFF.

This clone was seen more than once but under ten times. The chain carries TRBV29-1 and TRBJ1-1; D gene unclear. The CDR3 covers 11 residues. Between the trimmed V and J ends, which lost 1 base and 9 bases, there was a span of 9 bases. CDR1 is SQVTM and CDR2 is ANQGSEA in the germline V gene. The CDR3 here is CSVEAPAKAFF. DNA for the CDR3: TGCAGCGTTGAAGCCCCCGCTAAAGCTTTCTTT.

CDR3 DNA: TGTGCCAGCAGCGCCCTGGACCCTCGCTCTGGAAACACCATATATTTT. Translation gives CASSALDPRSGNTIYF. The genes are TRBV9 and TRBJ1-3; D gene unclear. Looked up from germline, CDR1 is SGDLS and CDR2 is YYNGEE. The CDR3 extends over 16 amino acids. The ends were cut back, 3 bases at V and 0 bases at J, with 13 bases in the middle.

CDR3 region: CASSEFGKNYGYTF. The CDR3 DNA follows: TGTGCCAGCAGTGAATTTGGAAAGAACTATGGCTACACCTTC. The V and J genes are TRBV6-1 and TRBJ1-2, with D unclear. Germline V gene sequence: CDR1 MNHNS, CDR2 SASEGT. V lost 2 bases, J lost 2 bases, and 9 bases lay in between. This CDR3 is 14 amino acids long.

In nucleotides, the CDR3 is TGTGCCAGCAGTGTAAGGGGGGAGCAGTACTTC. Translating it yields CASSVRGEQYF. This chain links TRBV27 with TRBJ2-7; possibly TRBD1 for D (6 bases). Trimming stripped 5 bases from V and 7 bases from J, with 9 bases between. The CDR3 loop spans 11 amino acids. Germline V lookup: CDR1 MNHEY, CDR2 SMNVEV (reference sequence).

Concerning this clone: This same CDR3 is encoded by further DNA sequences in the sample. The chain combines TRBV9 with TRBJ2-1, with D unclear. CDR1 and CDR2 (germline): SGDLS, YYNGEE. This CDR3 spans 10 amino acids. V was trimmed by 3 bases and J by 7 bases, leaving 2 bases between them. Here the CDR3 DNA reads TGTGCCAGCAGCGGAAATGAGCAGTTCTTC. It yields the protein CASSGNEQFF.

This sequence joins TRBV5-4 and TRBJ2-1; D gene uncertain. Germline V gene lookup returns CDR1 SGHNT and CDR2 YYREEE (reference sequence). The CDR3 contains 12 residues. The ends were cut back, 4 bases at V and 3 bases at J, with 5 bases in the middle. The CDR3 reads CASSPDYNEQFF. Here the CDR3 DNA reads TGTGCCAGCAGCCCGGACTACAATGAGCAGTTCTTC.

The rearrangement links TRBV27 to TRBJ1-2; D gene unclear. V lost 1 base and J 9 bases, leaving 12 bases between the germline ends. This CDR3 is 13 amino acids long. From germline, CDR1 is MNHEY and CDR2 SMNVEV (reference sequence). The CDR3, as DNA: TGTGCCAGCAGTTTATATCCGGCGGTGAGCTACACCTTC. Translation gives CASSLYPAVSYTF.

This clone occurred once. The rearrangement joins TRBV27 to TRBJ2-1; 9 nucleotides match TRBD1. Germline-derived CDR1 and CDR2 are MNHEY and SMNVEV (reference sequence). Trimming removed 9 bases from V and 4 bases from J; junction bases left unmatched: 7. The length of the CDR3 is 14 residues. The CDR3 DNA sequence: TGTGCCAGTAGACAGGGGGGAGGTTACAATGAGCAGTTCTTC. This sequence encodes CASRQGGGYNEQFF.

The chain recombines TRBV5-1 with TRBJ2-7, with D hard to call. Germline loops: CDR1 SGHRS, CDR2 YFSETQ. The length of the CDR3 is 16 residues. V lost 4 bases and J lost 3, with 20 bases in between. CDR3 residues: CASSRGGTTTGYEQYF. Here the CDR3 DNA reads TGCGCCAGCAGCCGAGGCGGCACCACCACGGGCTACGAGCAGTACTTC. The full variable domain, its missing parts supplied by reference TRBV5-1 and TRBJ2-7, is KAGVTQTPRYLIKTRGQQVTLSCSPISGHRSVSWYQQTPGQGLQFLFEYFSETQRNKGNFPGRFSGRQFSNSRSEMNVSTLELGDSALYLCASSRGGTTTGYEQYFGPGTRLTVT.

The gene calls are TRBV12-5 and TRBJ2-3; a possible D gene is TRBD1 (5 bases). Trimming took off 6 bases at V and 4 bases at J, with 14 bases between the two ends. CDR1 LGHNT and CDR2 FRNRAP come from the germline V gene. The CDR3 runs 14 residues. The CDR3 DNA follows: TGTGCTAGTGGGCCCGACAGAATTCCAGATACGCAGTATTTT. Translated, it gives CASGPDRIPDTQYF.